A single T cell receptor (beta chain) is shown here with its context. Its antigen is unidentified. A second 7 to 11 cycle PCR used barcoded and J-beta primers. Every sample gave at least 2.5 million paired-end reads containing CDR3. TCRdb re-analysed the 5' RACE reads in MiXCR, keeping a single row per CDR3 protein. The sample lists around 1,500,000 distinct CDR3 sequences, roughly 27% occurring once. The sample is drawn from a study of blood T cells in healthy people across ages. The study's findings and limits: Among long-lived donors, naive CD4+ cells were more numerous and diversity higher than in aged donors.

Germline CDR1 and CDR2: SEHNR and FQNEAQ (reference sequence). J was trimmed by 6 bases and V by 5 bases; bases with no gene match: 5. The CDR3 length is 14 residues. Roughly 10 milliliters of peripheral blood were drawn from each donor. Each sample yielded at least 5 micrograms of PBMC total RNA. This clonotype was obtained from a woman in her 30s in good health. Sequencing was done on a sample of blood. The chain uses TRBV7-9 and TRBJ2-2; 8 nucleotides align to TRBD2. CDR3 region: CASSRDGGAGELFF. Here the CDR3 DNA reads TGTGCCAGCAGCCGGGACGGGGGGGCCGGGGAGCTGTTTTTT.